This T cell receptor (beta chain) was obtained from a study of T cells after yellow fever vaccination. The CDR3 length is 17 residues. J was trimmed by 0 bases and V by 1 base; bases with no gene match: 9. CDR1 SGHRS and CDR2 YFSETQ come from the germline V gene. TCRdb reprocessed the 5' RACE reads via MiXCR and lists one record per CDR3 protein. Found here are approximately 300,000 distinct CDR3 sequences, 8.7% of them singletons; the top ten hold 15% to 20%. Sequencing used PBMCs, obtained on the day of the first yellow fever vaccination. The TCR sequence derives from a man between 18 and 29 years old who received the YFV17D yellow fever vaccine. The chain combines TRBV5-1 with TRBJ2-7; 8 bases are a match to TRBD2. The CDR3 loop reads CASSLFPGAGGSYEQYF. CDR3 nucleotides: TGCGCCAGCAGCTTGTTCCCGGGGGCGGGGGGCTCCTACGAGCAGTACTTC.